Below are 14 T cell receptor beta chains sequenced from a single sample in a study of Graves' ophthalmopathy and Graves' hyperthyroidism. From RNA, the CDR3 regions of TCR beta chains were amplified and sequenced. An opening RT-PCR round employed HTBI primers and preceded a second-round multiplex PCR. Each CDR3 protein is one row after TCRdb ran MiXCR on the multiplex PCR reads. Altogether over a million distinct CDR3 sequences are present, 36% being singletons, with the ten largest covering 8.5% to 14%. The sequenced material came from peripheral blood or thyroid tissue (not recorded which). Receptor source: an adult man with Graves' hyperthyroidism.

This clonotype was recorded many times. The chain employs TRBV11-2 and TRBJ2-7, with 8 nucleotides matching TRBD2. Trimming cost V 6 bases and J 4 bases; bases outside gene matches: 11. CDR3 length equals 15 residues. CDR1 and CDR2 (germline): SGHAT, FQNNGV. CDR3 residues: CASSSERGPIYEQYF. DNA for the CDR3: TGTGCCAGCAGTTCGGAGCGGGGGCCCATTTACGAGCAGTACTTC.

The genes are TRBV10-3 and TRBJ2-2; 8 bases align to TRBD1. This CDR3 is built from 15 residues. CDR1 and CDR2 (germline): ENHRY, SYGVKD. V trimming: 4 bases; J trimming: 1 base; junction bases outside the gene matches: 2. The CDR3 protein is CAISGGTGNTGELFF. The CDR3 coding sequence is TGTGCCATCAGTGGAGGGACAGGGAACACCGGGGAGCTGTTTTTT.

The chain carries TRBV7-2 and TRBJ1-6, with D unclear. Germline CDR1 SGHTA, CDR2 FQGNSA. V lost 4 bases, J lost 8 bases, and 18 bases lay in between. The CDR3 sequence is 16 residues long. DNA of the CDR3: TGTGCCAGCAGCTCAAGGGCCTACGAGCAGTATTCACCCCTCCACTTT. Translation: CASSSRAYEQYSPLHF. Full variable domain (rest looked up from reference TRBV7-2 and TRBJ1-6): GAGVSQSPSNKVTEKGKDVELRCDPISGHTALYWYRQSLGQGLEFLIYFQGNSAPDKSGLPSDRFSAERTGGSVSTLTIQRTQQEDSAVYLCASSSRAYEQYSPLHFGNGTRLTVT.

The J gene is TRBJ2-5, the V gene TRBV28; perhaps TRBD1 as D (5 bases). CDR3 size: 14 residues. The ends were cut back, 5 bases at V and 5 bases at J, with 15 bases in the middle. The germline gives CDR1 MDHEN, CDR2 SYDVKM. CDR3 nucleotides: TGTGCCAGCAGTAGGACACGCTGGCAGGAGACCCAGTACTTC. This encodes CASSRTRWQETQYF.

The genes are TRBV7-2 and TRBJ2-7; D not certain. CDR1 SGHTA and CDR2 FQGNSA come from the germline V gene. The V and J ends lost 1 base and 5 bases respectively, with 18 bases between them. The CDR3 spans 16 residues. CDR3 residues: CASSLGSFGRLDEQYF. CDR3 bases: TGTGCCAGCAGCTTAGGGTCCTTCGGCCGCTTGGACGAGCAGTACTTC.

This clonotype showed up just a few times. The J gene is TRBJ1-6, the V gene TRBV24-1; TRBD1 matches at 7 bases. V lost 4 bases, J lost 8 bases, and 7 bases stayed unmatched. The CDR3 is 15 residues long. Germline V gives CDR1 KGHDR, CDR2 SFDVKD. The CDR3 protein is CATSESTGADSPLHF. Written as DNA, the CDR3 is TGTGCCACCAGTGAATCCACAGGGGCAGATTCACCCCTCCACTTT.

This clonotype came up a few times. The CDR3 nucleotides are TGTGCCAGCATAGGACATCTCGGAACCGGGGAGCTGTTTTTT. Protein: CASIGHLGTGELFF. V is TRBV28 and J is TRBJ2-2; D perhaps matches TRBD1 (5 bases). Trimming took 7 bases from V and 5 from J, leaving 14 bases between them. Germline values: CDR1 MDHEN, CDR2 SYDVKM. This CDR3 spans 14 amino acids.

The V gene is TRBV4-1, the J gene TRBJ1-5; D not resolved. This CDR3 comprises 14 residues. Trimming removed 1 base from V and 5 bases from J, with 9 bases in between. CDR1 is MGHRA, CDR2 YSYEKL, per germline. CDR3: CASSQGQNYQPQHF. The CDR3 DNA follows: TGCGCCAGCAGCCAAGGACAAAACTATCAGCCCCAGCATTTT.

This rearrangement joins TRBV10-3 to TRBJ1-4; no definite D call. The CDR3 runs to 15 residues. V lost 10 bases to trimming and J lost 7 bases, with 22 bases between them. Looked up from germline, CDR1 is ENHRY and CDR2 is SYGVKD. CDR3 bases: TGTGCCAGCAGCCAAACGGACTACAGTGGTGAAAAACTGTTTTTT. Protein product: CASSQTDYSGEKLFF.

The chain couples TRBV7-9 to TRBJ2-7; 7 nucleotides agree with TRBD1. The germline V gene has CDR1 SEHNR and CDR2 FQNEAQ (reference sequence). V lost 5 bases to trimming and J lost 2 bases; unmatched junction nucleotides: 6. The CDR3 contains 14 residues. The CDR3 is CASSLGQWAYEQYF. DNA of the CDR3: TGTGCCAGCAGCCTGGGACAGTGGGCCTACGAGCAGTACTTC.

The chain employs TRBV6-5 and TRBJ1-5; no firm D call. Germline CDR1 MNHEY, CDR2 SVGAGI. The CDR3 is made up of 15 amino acids. V lost 5 bases, J lost 1 base, and 12 bases lay in between. The CDR3, as DNA: TGTGCCAGCAGTGAACTGGGCGCGAGCAATCAGCCCCAGCATTTT. Its protein product is CASSELGASNQPQHF.

Ten or more counts support this clonotype. The gene calls are TRBV10-3 and TRBJ2-2, with a weak D call TRBD1 (6 bases). The CDR3 totals 14 residues. Trimming took off 6 bases at V and 2 bases at J, with 10 bases between the two ends. CDR1 and CDR2 (germline): ENHRY, SYGVKD. The CDR3 nucleotides read TGTGCCATCAGGCCGGGACACAACACCGGGGAGCTGTTTTTT. It is translated as CAIRPGHNTGELFF.

The chain couples TRBV7-2 to TRBJ2-7; no definite D call. CDR1 SGHTA and CDR2 FQGNSA come from the germline V gene. The V gene lost 5 bases and the J gene lost 4 bases, with 15 bases spanning the gap. The CDR3 is 14 residues long. DNA for the CDR3: TGTGCCAGCAGCCTCCGCCTCCGACTTTACGAGCAGTACTTC. Its protein is CASSLRLRLYEQYF.

This clonotype occurred a few times. This chain connects TRBV19 to TRBJ2-7, with TRBD2 identical over 12 bases. There are 15 residues in the CDR3. J was trimmed by 2 bases and V by 3 bases; bases with no gene match: 2. CDR1 and CDR2 from the germline V gene are LNHDA and SQIVND (reference sequence). CDR3 coding DNA: TGTGCCAGTAGTATGGGACTAGCGGGCACCTACGAGCAGTACTTC. This codes for CASSMGLAGTYEQYF.